Following are 17 T cell receptor beta chains from one sample sequenced in a study of PD-L1 blockade in urothelial cancer. The assay was immunoSEQ multiplex PCR, and TCRdb's table has in-frame clones only and misses some. The sample carries some 57,000 clones, approximately 84% recorded once. Documented time point: pretreatment peripheral blood. The input for sequencing was PBMCs, taken around atezolizumab (anti-PD-L1) treatment. The source of these receptors is a man between 50 and 59 years old with urothelial cancer.

The J gene is TRBJ2-1, the V gene TRBV7-9, with 7 bases fitting TRBD1. CDR3 length: 14 residues. After removal of 2 bases from V and 8 bases from J, the junction contained 6 bases not matched to a gene. Germline V gene data show CDR1 as SEHNR and CDR2 as FQNEAQ (reference sequence). The CDR3 DNA reads TGTGCCAGCAGCTTAAACAGGGGCAGCGATGAGCAGTTCTTC. Protein sequence: CASSLNRGSDEQFF.

The chain is built from TRBV19 and TRBJ2-7, with D perhaps TRBD2 (6 bases). The germline CDR1 and CDR2 sequences are LNHDA and SQIVND (reference sequence). The CDR3 has 14 amino acids. V lost 6 bases to trimming and J lost 4 bases, with 16 bases between them. The CDR3, as DNA: TGTGCCAGTAGCGGGCGGGGCAGCTCATACGAGCAGTACTTC. Protein: CASSGRGSSYEQYF.

The chain couples TRBV2 to TRBJ2-7; TRBD1 aligns across 11 bases. The CDR3 covers 14 residues. After removal of 10 bases from V and 6 bases from J, the junction contained 11 bases not matched to a gene. The V gene's germline CDR1 is SNHLY and CDR2 FYNNEI. The CDR3 sequence is CAKQVVGTGGEQYF. Written as DNA, the CDR3 is TGTGCCAAGCAGGTGGTCGGGACAGGGGGCGAGCAGTACTTC.

This clone was seen a single time. The chain uses TRBV7-8 and TRBJ1-2; tentatively, D is TRBD1 (6 bases). This CDR3 has 15 amino acids. Trimming took off 5 bases at V and 8 bases at J, with 21 bases between the two ends. Per the germline V gene, CDR1 is SGHVS and CDR2 is FQNEAQ. CDR3 nucleotide sequence: TGTGCCAGCAGCGCCTCGTTCGGGAGGGGGGGAGGCTACACCTTC. This gives the protein CASSASFGRGGGYTF.

This clone was picked up one time. The V call is TRBV6-1, the J call TRBJ1-4; D is undetermined. CDR3 length: 15 residues. The germline CDR1 and CDR2 sequences are MNHNS and SASEGT. V was trimmed by 2 bases and J by 3 bases, leaving 10 bases between them. The CDR3, as DNA: TGTGCCAGCAGTGAAAGAGGGCGGTCTAATGAAAAACTGTTTTTT. Its protein is CASSERGRSNEKLFF.

The chain uses TRBV2 and TRBJ2-6; 7 bases agree with TRBD1. The V gene's germline CDR1 is SNHLY and CDR2 FYNNEI. This CDR3 has 17 amino acids. The J segment lost 0 bases and the V segment lost 3 bases, leaving 5 bases of the junction unmatched. The DNA of the CDR3 is TGTGCCAGCAGTGAGGGGACAGCATTCTCTGGGGCCAACGTCCTGACTTTC. It translates to CASSEGTAFSGANVLTF.

This chain joins TRBV27 and TRBJ2-1; D is unclear. This CDR3 spans 13 amino acids. V was clipped by 5 bases and J by 9 bases, with 14 bases between them. Germline-derived CDR1 and CDR2 are MNHEY and SMNVEV (reference sequence). The CDR3 sequence: CASSLPYYGEQFF. The CDR3 DNA sequence: TGTGCCAGCAGTCTTCCCTACTACGGTGAGCAGTTCTTC.

This clone has more than one count but fewer than ten. The chain uses TRBV6-5 and TRBJ1-2; D call uncertain. This CDR3 has 13 amino acids. V gave up 0 bases and J gave up 8 bases, with 10 bases separating them. Looked up from germline, CDR1 is MNHEY and CDR2 is SVGAGI. The CDR3 DNA reads TGTGCCAGCAGTTACTCGTCAGTCGAAGGCTACACCTTC. It codes for CASSYSSVEGYTF.

The V call is TRBV7-9, the J call TRBJ1-4, with TRBD1 as a possible D gene (5 bases). The CDR3 is made up of 15 amino acids. The germline V gene encodes CDR1 SEHNR and CDR2 FQNEAQ (reference sequence). Trimming took 1 base from V and 7 from J, leaving 13 bases between them. The CDR3 bases are TGTGCCAGCAGCTTAGTTCTCGGGGGAGGTGAAAAACTGTTTTTT. Amino acid sequence: CASSLVLGGGEKLFF.

The chain uses TRBV4-1 and TRBJ1-3, with TRBD1 as a possible D gene (6 bases). Trimming stripped 10 bases from V and 4 bases from J, with 17 bases between. The CDR3 sequence is 14 residues long. Germline V lookup: CDR1 MGHRA, CDR2 YSYEKL. CDR3 bases: TGCGCCAACAAAGGGGGGGGTTCCGGAAACACCATATATTTT. It translates to CANKGGGSGNTIYF.

The chain has TRBV7-3 and TRBJ2-3, with D possibly TRBD1 on 5 matching bases. V lost 0 bases, J lost 1 base, and 11 bases lay in between. The length of the CDR3 is 16 residues. Germline CDR1 reads SGHTA; CDR2 reads FQGTGA. In DNA form, the CDR3 reads TGTGCCAGCAGCTTAACAGGCTCAGGGCGCACAGATACGCAGTATTTT. This gives the protein CASSLTGSGRTDTQYF.

The DNA of the CDR3 is TGTGCCAGCAGCTTAGAGCGAGGCGGGGGTACCTACGAGCAGTACTTC. Protein product: CASSLERGGGTYEQYF. This chain links TRBV11-3 with TRBJ2-7; 7 positions agree with TRBD2. Germline V lookup: CDR1 SGHNT, CDR2 YENEEA. CDR3 size: 16 residues. Losses at the gene ends were 0 bases for V and 2 bases for J; bases not matched to a gene: 7.

The V and J genes are TRBV12-5 and TRBJ2-1; D gene ambiguous. Trimming removed 2 bases at V and 0 bases at J, with 8 bases between. Germline loops: CDR1 LGHNT, CDR2 FRNRAP. This CDR3 region has 15 residues. DNA of the CDR3: TGTGCTAGTGGTTTGCCCCAGTTCTCCTACAATGAGCAGTTCTTC. Amino acids: CASGLPQFSYNEQFF.

This chain links TRBV10-3 with TRBJ2-5, with D unresolved. Germline V lookup: CDR1 ENHRY, CDR2 SYGVKD. V dropped 3 bases and J dropped 0 bases, with 5 bases sitting between them. The CDR3 sequence is 13 residues long. The CDR3 reads CAISDEYQETQYF. The CDR3 bases are TGTGCCATCAGTGACGAGTACCAAGAGACCCAGTACTTC.

This clone was detected only once. The chain's CDR3 is CAWSVPYLFTDGYTF. CDR3 nucleotide sequence: TGTGCCTGGAGTGTACCATATTTGTTCACAGATGGCTACACCTTC. The rearrangement links TRBV30 to TRBJ1-2; D is undetermined. Germline V CDR1 and CDR2: GTSNPN, SVGIG (reference sequence). V lost 0 bases to trimming and J lost 6 bases, with 17 bases between them. There are 15 residues in the CDR3.

This sequence joins TRBV23-1 and TRBJ2-1; 10 bases are shared with TRBD1. TRBV23-1 counts as an open reading frame of uncertain function. Trimming cost V 4 bases and J 6 bases; bases outside gene matches: 9. The CDR3 runs 16 residues. The CDR3: CASSPGQGVKGNEQFF. The CDR3 DNA reads TGCGCCAGCAGTCCCGGACAGGGGGTAAAGGGCAATGAGCAGTTCTTC.

The chain recombines TRBV5-6 with TRBJ2-4, with 7 nucleotides matching TRBD1. The CDR3 is made up of 17 amino acids. The germline V gene encodes CDR1 SGHDT and CDR2 YYEEEE. With V trimmed by 2 bases and J by 5 bases, 13 bases remained unmatched. CDR3 amino acids: CASSFFRLRQGQNIQYF. The CDR3 region has the DNA TGTGCCAGCAGCTTCTTCCGCCTGCGACAGGGCCAAAACATTCAGTACTTC.